This passage covers 30 T cell receptor beta chains from one sample sequenced in a study of shared clonotypes between healthy human individuals. Positively selected for CCR7, the CD45RO-negative cells used as naive CD8 cells excluded terminally differentiated effector memory CD45RA+ cells. The repertoire was sequenced with immunoSEQ multiplex PCR; TCRdb's copy has only in-frame clones and lacks some. Of hundreds of thousands of clones in the sample, 98% were seen once. The sequenced sample consisted of naive CD8+ T cells sorted from blood. Receptor source: a young man in good health.

For the CDR3, the DNA is TGTGCCATCAGGAGAGACAGGGACCTCCCTGGGGCCAACGTCCTGACTTTC. It encodes CAIRRDRDLPGANVLTF. J is TRBJ2-6 and V is TRBV10-3; 7 nucleotides match TRBD1. V trimming: 6 bases; J trimming: 2 bases; junction bases outside the gene matches: 10. Germline assignment: CDR1 ENHRY and CDR2 SYGVKD. The CDR3 covers 17 residues.

This clone was found a few times. The V and J genes are TRBV5-1 and TRBJ2-3, with 8 bases lining up with TRBD2. V lost 3 bases, J lost 0 bases, and 6 bases stayed unmatched. CDR3 length: 16 residues. CDR1 and CDR2 from the germline V gene are SGHRS and YFSETQ. The CDR3 DNA reads as TGCGCCAGCAGCTCGTTAGCGGGAAGAAGCACAGATACGCAGTATTTT. As protein: CASSSLAGRSTDTQYF.

The chain uses TRBV7-9 and TRBJ2-2; 9 bases map to TRBD1. Losses at the gene ends were 5 bases for V and 3 bases for J; bases not matched to a gene: 4. Germline CDR1 reads SEHNR; CDR2 reads FQNEAQ (reference sequence). The CDR3 is 15 amino acids. The CDR3 loop reads CASSHTGGDTGELFF. The CDR3 region has the DNA TGTGCCAGCAGCCACACAGGGGGCGACACCGGGGAGCTGTTTTTT.

This chain joins TRBV5-1 and TRBJ1-5, with 9 bases fitting TRBD1. Germline V gene lookup returns CDR1 SGHRS and CDR2 YFSETQ. The junction had 6 bases not matched to a gene; V was cut back by 5 bases and J by 3 bases. The CDR3 totals 15 residues. The CDR3: CASRAGQGFNQPQHF. CDR3 in DNA: TGCGCCAGCAGGGCGGGACAGGGTTTCAATCAGCCCCAGCATTTT.

The chain couples TRBV5-4 to TRBJ2-1; D is ambiguous. Trimming left V 4 bases short and J 8 bases short, with 7 bases between. This CDR3 has 11 residues. Per the germline V gene, CDR1 is SGHNT and CDR2 is YYREEE (reference sequence). CDR3 residues: CASSLYHEQFF. The CDR3 nucleotides are TGTGCCAGCAGCCTGTACCATGAGCAGTTCTTC.

CDR3 amino acids: CASSLSSVRATNEKLFF. CDR3 DNA: TGTGCCAGCAGTTTATCTAGTGTGCGGGCAACTAATGAAAAACTGTTTTTT. The chain carries TRBV27 and TRBJ1-4; D call uncertain. The CDR3 is made up of 17 amino acids. The ends were cut back, 0 bases at V and 0 bases at J, with 11 bases in the middle. Germline V gene data show CDR1 as MNHEY and CDR2 as SMNVEV (reference sequence).

Of note for this clone: This sample includes further DNA sequences coding for the same CDR3. The V gene is TRBV30, the J gene TRBJ2-7, with 11 nucleotides matching TRBD1. The CDR3 covers 13 residues. The J segment lost 2 bases and the V segment lost 3 bases, leaving 0 bases of the junction unmatched. Germline-derived CDR1 and CDR2 are GTSNPN and SVGIG (reference sequence). The CDR3 loop reads CAWRGQGAYEQYF. The CDR3 DNA reads as TGTGCCTGGAGGGGACAGGGGGCCTACGAGCAGTACTTC.

The rearrangement joins TRBV18 to TRBJ1-3; D uncertain. Germline loops: CDR1 KGHSH, CDR2 LQKENI. Trimming cost V 4 bases and J 0 bases, with 19 bases left between them. CDR3 size: 18 residues. The DNA for the CDR3 is TGTGCCAGCTCACTTTGGGCCGGGGAACAAACCTCTGGAAACACCATATATTTT. It codes for CASSLWAGEQTSGNTIYF.

The sample holds one count of this clone. The V call is TRBV7-9, the J call TRBJ1-1, with D unclear. The CDR3 spans 14 residues. Trimming left V 1 base short and J 6 bases short, with 12 bases between. CDR1 SEHNR and CDR2 FQNEAQ come from the germline V gene (reference sequence). The CDR3 DNA is TGTGCCAGCAGCTTAGTTATGAGAAACCCTGAAGCTTTCTTT. Translating it yields CASSLVMRNPEAFF.

The chain has TRBV28 and TRBJ2-7; tentatively, D is TRBD1 (6 bases). Trimming removed 5 bases at V and 7 bases at J, with 15 bases between. The V gene's germline CDR1 is MDHEN and CDR2 SYDVKM. The CDR3 runs to 13 residues. CDR3 sequence (DNA): TGTGCCAGCAGTACGGACCCCCAGGGGGAGCAGTACTTC. It codes for CASSTDPQGEQYF.

The chain couples TRBV28 to TRBJ2-7; TRBD2 matches 9 bases. Germline CDR1 MDHEN, CDR2 SYDVKM. V was clipped by 2 bases and J by 0 bases; unmatched bases: 5. The CDR3 extends over 16 amino acids. CDR3 bases: TGTGCCAGCAGTTTACAAGGACTAGCGAGCTCCTACGAGCAGTACTTC. This translates into CASSLQGLASSYEQYF.

V usage is TRBV5-5 and J usage is TRBJ2-1, with D possibly matching TRBD1 (8 bases). The CDR3 is 16 amino acids. Trimming removed 0 bases from V and 4 bases from J, with 14 bases in between. Germline values: CDR1 SGHKS, CDR2 YYEKEE (reference sequence). The CDR3 region has the DNA TGTGCCAGCAGCTTGGCGTTACAGGGGGGGTACAATGAGCAGTTCTTC. This codes for CASSLALQGGYNEQFF.

The gene calls are TRBV7-9 and TRBJ2-3; 11 bases are a match to TRBD2. J was trimmed by 2 bases and V by 8 bases; bases with no gene match: 18. The CDR3 sequence is 19 residues long. Germline lookup yields CDR1 SEHNR and CDR2 FQNEAQ (reference sequence). The CDR3 sequence is CASFGLAGGPRYSTDTQYF. CDR3 in DNA: TGTGCCAGCTTCGGTTTAGCGGGAGGGCCGCGATATTCCACAGATACGCAGTATTTT. Combining the CDR3 with reference TRBV7-9 and TRBJ2-3 gives the whole variable domain DTGVSQNPRHKITKRGQNVTFRCDPISEHNRLYWYRQTLGQGPEFLTYFQNEAQLEKSRLLSDRFSAERPKGSFSTLEIQRTEQGDSAMYLCASFGLAGGPRYSTDTQYFGPGTRLTVL.

This chain joins TRBV6-6 and TRBJ1-5; D remains unclear. Germline assignment: CDR1 MNHNY and CDR2 SVGAGI (reference sequence). The CDR3 is 13 residues long. Trimming removed 0 bases from V and 9 bases from J, with 9 bases in between. CDR3 sequence reads: CASSYSILMPQHF. The DNA of the CDR3 is TGTGCCAGCAGTTACTCCATTTTGATGCCCCAGCATTTT.

This sequence joins TRBV29-1 and TRBJ2-1; TRBD2 matches 7 bases. The V and J ends lost 0 bases and 4 bases, in that order; junction bases with no gene match: 9. This CDR3 is 16 amino acids long. The germline V gene encodes CDR1 SQVTM and CDR2 ANQGSEA. The CDR3, as DNA: TGCAGCGTTGAAGATTATTGGGGCGGGGGATACAATGAGCAGTTCTTC. Protein product: CSVEDYWGGGYNEQFF.

V and J are TRBV19 and TRBJ2-1; 7 nucleotides match TRBD2. The CDR3 contains 15 residues. CDR1 is LNHDA and CDR2 is SQIVND in the germline V gene (reference sequence). Trimming cost V 4 bases and J 0 bases; bases outside gene matches: 3. The CDR3 spells CASSNSGSSYNEQFF. DNA for the CDR3: TGTGCCAGTAGTAATAGCGGGTCCTCCTACAATGAGCAGTTCTTC.

The V and J genes are TRBV7-3 and TRBJ2-1; 11 bases are a match to TRBD2. The CDR3 sequence is 19 residues long. CDR1 and CDR2 (germline): SGHTA, FQGTGA. The trim removed 5 bases at V and 4 bases at J, leaving 16 bases unmatched. The CDR3: CASSDKGLAGGPGYNEQFF. The CDR3 DNA sequence: TGTGCCAGCAGCGACAAGGGGCTAGCGGGAGGACCGGGGTACAATGAGCAGTTCTTC.

V and J are TRBV6-5 and TRBJ1-4; 8 positions agree with TRBD1. Unmatched junction bases numbered 7, after V lost 5 bases and J lost 8 bases. Looked up from germline, CDR1 is MNHEY and CDR2 is SVGAGI. The CDR3 has 14 residues. This CDR3 reads CASSGGQGWEKLFF. The CDR3 DNA sequence: TGTGCCAGCAGTGGAGGACAGGGTTGGGAAAAACTGTTTTTT.

The chain combines TRBV13 with TRBJ2-1; 7 bases agree with TRBD2. The CDR3 has 15 amino acids. With 3 bases clipped from V and 8 bases from J, the junction kept 10 bases outside the gene matches. Germline CDR1 is PRHDT and CDR2 is FYEKMQ (reference sequence). CDR3 in amino acids: CASSLAGEALHEQFF. The CDR3 nucleotides are TGTGCCAGCAGCTTGGCGGGAGAAGCCCTCCATGAGCAGTTCTTC.

The V gene is TRBV7-9, the J gene TRBJ2-3; 11 bases align to TRBD2. V lost 5 bases to trimming and J lost 2 bases; unmatched junction nucleotides: 3. This CDR3 has 15 amino acids. Per the germline V gene, CDR1 is SEHNR and CDR2 is FQNEAQ (reference sequence). This CDR3 is CASSPTSGNTDTQYF. The CDR3 DNA follows: TGTGCCAGCAGCCCGACTAGCGGGAACACAGATACGCAGTATTTT.

V is TRBV27 and J is TRBJ2-1; 9 bases match TRBD2. The CDR3 is 16 amino acids. The trim removed 2 bases at V and 2 bases at J, leaving 4 bases unmatched. Germline-derived CDR1 and CDR2 are MNHEY and SMNVEV (reference sequence). This chain's CDR3 is CASSLDIAGAYNEQFF. The CDR3 DNA sequence: TGTGCCAGCAGTTTAGATATAGCGGGGGCCTACAATGAGCAGTTCTTC.

This sequence joins TRBV7-8 and TRBJ2-1, with 12 bases matching TRBD2. The CDR3 totals 15 residues. CDR1 SGHVS and CDR2 FQNEAQ come from the germline V gene. Trimming cost V 4 bases and J 9 bases; bases outside gene matches: 7. CDR3 nucleotide sequence: TGTGCCAGCAGCTCCGCTAGCGGGAGGGTGGCTGAGCAGTTCTTC. Translation gives CASSSASGRVAEQFF.

The chain links TRBV6-5 to TRBJ1-2; a possible D gene is TRBD1 (5 bases). Trimming took 0 bases from V and 4 from J, leaving 12 bases between them. Germline assignment: CDR1 MNHEY and CDR2 SVGAGI. The CDR3 has 15 amino acids. The CDR3 is CASSYSIEGSYGYTF. As DNA, the CDR3 is TGTGCCAGCAGTTACTCGATTGAGGGGAGCTATGGCTACACCTTC.

V gene TRBV29-1 combines with J gene TRBJ2-7; the D is unclear. This CDR3 contains 13 residues. Trimming took off 4 bases at V and 0 bases at J, with 10 bases between the two ends. CDR1 and CDR2 from the germline V gene are SQVTM and ANQGSEA. The CDR3 is CSVGATSSYEQYF. The DNA for the CDR3 is TGCAGCGTTGGGGCGACGAGCTCCTACGAGCAGTACTTC.

V gene TRBV7-6 combines with J gene TRBJ2-1, with 11 bases fitting TRBD2. The CDR3 extends over 18 amino acids. CDR1 and CDR2 (germline): SGHVS, FNYEAQ. The J segment lost 4 bases and the V segment lost 5 bases, leaving 13 bases of the junction unmatched. The CDR3 DNA reads TGTGCCAGCAGCCCCCACCAGACGGGACTAGCGGAATACAATGAGCAGTTCTTC. It specifies CASSPHQTGLAEYNEQFF.

This clone occurred once. This chain links TRBV6-4 with TRBJ2-2; no definite D call. Deletions cut 0 bases from V and 7 bases from J, with 6 bases between. CDR3 length equals 13 residues. CDR1 and CDR2 from the germline V gene are MRHNA and SNTAGT. CDR3 residues: CASSDSWYGELFF. In DNA, the CDR3 is TGTGCCAGCAGTGACTCTTGGTACGGGGAGCTGTTTTTT.

The gene calls are TRBV29-1 and TRBJ2-5; no clear D. Between the trimmed V and J ends, which lost 8 bases and 4 bases, there was a span of 23 bases. The CDR3 has 15 residues. Per germline, CDR1 SQVTM and CDR2 ANQGSEA. The CDR3 reads CSIEGGRSFGETQYF. CDR3 in DNA: TGCAGCATAGAAGGTGGCAGATCATTTGGAGAGACCCAGTACTTC.

The chain combines TRBV5-4 with TRBJ1-2; no reliable D call. This CDR3 has 13 residues. Per germline, CDR1 SGHNT and CDR2 YYREEE (reference sequence). Trimming took 2 bases from V and 2 from J, leaving 7 bases between them. The CDR3 is CASSFEANYGYTF. In DNA form, the CDR3 reads TGTGCCAGCAGCTTCGAGGCGAACTATGGCTACACCTTC.

The J gene is TRBJ2-1, the V gene TRBV5-1; perhaps TRBD1 as D (6 bases). This CDR3 contains 15 residues. Trimming removed 0 bases from V and 4 bases from J, with 11 bases in between. The germline V gene encodes CDR1 SGHRS and CDR2 YFSETQ. DNA of the CDR3: TGCGCCAGCAGCTTGGACAGGGTGGTTTACAATGAGCAGTTCTTC. Translation: CASSLDRVVYNEQFF.

This sequence joins TRBV15 and TRBJ2-7; 9 bases are shared with TRBD2. This CDR3 spans 15 amino acids. V lost 8 bases and J lost 7; bases outside the gene matches: 15. Germline CDR1 and CDR2: LNHNV and YYDKDF (reference sequence). The CDR3, as DNA: TGTGCCACCGGGGCTAGTGGTAGCGGGAGCGTTGAGCAGTACTTC. Translation gives CATGASGSGSVEQYF.